Listed below are T cell receptor beta chains from one sample, sequenced in a study of OX40 agonist ivuxolimab in advanced cancers. The protocol was immunoSEQ multiplex PCR, while the TCRdb copy is restricted to in-frame clones and leaves out a portion. Here the sample spans approximately 58,000 clones, approximately 75% being singletons. Sequenced material: CD4+ or CD8+ T cells sorted from blood, taken in a trial of the OX40 agonist ivuxolimab. The receptors originated from an adult with an advanced solid tumor such as melanoma, head and neck, liver or kidney cancer. The CDR3 runs from the conserved cysteine through the conserved F or W. A D gene is named only where the DNA matches it firmly. Clone sizes are given selectively: once, few, many, or a class where the clone is expanded.

-,TRBV2,few,TRBJ2-7,13,CASSEDYPYEQYF,TGTGCCAGCAGTGAGGACTATCCCTACGAGCAGTACTTC
-,TRBV18,-,TRBJ2-3,13,CASSPPGTDTQYF,TGTGCCAGCTCACCCCCGGGGACAGATACGCAGTATTTT
TRBD2,TRBV27,few,TRBJ2-5,15,CASSLWTSGDKTQYF,TGTGCCAGCAGTTTATGGACTAGCGGAGACAAGACCCAGTACTTC
-,TRBV2,-,TRBJ2-7,13,CASKIRGSHEQYF,TGTGCCAGCAAGATAAGGGGGTCCCACGAGCAGTACTTC
TRBD1,TRBV27,-,TRBJ1-1,16,CASSPWTGGLNTEAFF,TGTGCCAGCAGTCCGTGGACAGGGGGCCTGAACACTGAAGCTTTCTTT
-,TRBV7-3,-,TRBJ2-2,12,CASSLGAGELFF,TGTGCCAGCAGTTTGGGGGCCGGGGAGCTGTTTTTT
TRBD1,TRBV18,-,TRBJ1-5,15,CASSRDRGRGEPQHF,TGTGCCAGCTCGCGGGACAGGGGGCGCGGGGAGCCCCAGCATTTT
-,TRBV28,few,TRBJ1-4,12,CASTATNEKLFF,TGTGCCAGCACGGCAACTAATGAAAAACTGTTTTTT
-,TRBV7-3,-,TRBJ2-2,18,CASSLRLTASKNTGELFF,TGTGCCAGCAGCTTAAGGCTCACGGCATCTAAGAACACCGGGGAGCTGTTTTTT
-,TRBV5-6,-,TRBJ2-5,15,CASSTTGRLSETQYF,TGTGCCAGCAGCACCACAGGGAGACTGTCGGAGACCCAGTACTTC
TRBD2,TRBV18,-,TRBJ2-1,15,CASSPASGSRDEQFF,TGTGCCAGCTCGCCGGCTAGCGGGAGCCGCGATGAGCAGTTCTTC
TRBD1,TRBV30,-,TRBJ1-1,15,CAWSVPGQGIIEAFF,TGTGCCTGGAGTGTGCCGGGACAGGGTATCATCGAAGCTTTCTTT
-,TRBV4-3,-,TRBJ1-1,15,CASSQGTAQNTEAFF,TGCGCCAGCAGCCAAGGGACTGCCCAGAACACTGAAGCTTTCTTT
-,TRBV18,-,TRBJ1-4,17,CASFPYLGGEGGEKLFF,TGTGCCAGCTTCCCTTACCTCGGGGGCGAGGGGGGTGAAAAACTGTTTTTT
TRBD1,TRBV28,-,TRBJ2-3,15,CASSFRGRGTDTQYF,TGTGCCAGCAGTTTCAGGGGGCGCGGCACAGATACGCAGTATTTT
-,TRBV19,few,TRBJ1-1,13,CASSMEAPTEAFF,TGTGCCAGTAGTATGGAGGCCCCAACTGAAGCTTTCTTT
-,TRBV19,-,TRBJ2-1,13,CASSGLAYNEQFF,TGTGCCAGTAGTGGCCTAGCTTACAATGAGCAGTTCTTC
-,TRBV4-3,-,TRBJ1-5,13,CASSQDSNQPQHF,TGCGCCAGCAGCCAAGACAGCAATCAGCCCCAGCATTTT
-,TRBV7-2,once,TRBJ1-3,15,CASSLVASPGNTIYF,TGTGCCAGCAGCTTAGTGGCAAGCCCTGGAAACACCATATATTTT
TRBD1,TRBV30,-,TRBJ1-5,13,CAWSVGGPQPQHF,TGTGCCTGGAGTGTAGGGGGCCCTCAGCCCCAGCATTTT
-,TRBV19,once,TRBJ2-7,13,CASSTGLRGEQYF,TGTGCCAGTAGTACGGGACTCAGGGGCGAGCAGTACTTC
-,TRBV9,-,TRBJ2-7,16,CASSVTGGSSSYEQYF,TGTGCCAGCAGCGTAACGGGGGGCTCTAGCTCCTACGAGCAGTACTTC
-,TRBV19,-,TRBJ1-2,13,CASSLGLNYGYTF,TGTGCCAGTAGCTTGGGTCTTAACTATGGCTACACCTTC
TRBD1,TRBV19,-,TRBJ1-5,17,CASSFTGTGDSNQPQHF,TGTGCCAGTAGTTTTACCGGGACAGGGGACAGCAATCAGCCCCAGCATTTT
-,TRBV7-9,medium-sized,TRBJ1-4,13,CASSLRVNEKLFF,TGTGCCAGCAGCTTAAGGGTTAATGAAAAACTGTTTTTT
TRBD2,TRBV6-6,-,TRBJ2-7,13,CASKSGSGREQYF,TGTGCCAGCAAAAGCGGGAGCGGGCGCGAGCAGTACTTC
TRBD1,TRBV6-6,-,TRBJ1-4,14,CASRNQGGEEKLFF,TGTGCCAGCAGAAATCAGGGGGGGGAGGAAAAACTGTTTTTT
-,TRBV5-5,once,TRBJ1-5,17,CASSSSLGGSPYQPQHF,TGTGCCAGCAGCTCATCCTTGGGAGGTTCACCCTATCAGCCCCAGCATTTT
TRBD1,TRBV27,-,TRBJ1-3,14,CASRDRGRGNTIYF,TGTGCCAGTCGGGACAGGGGGAGAGGAAACACCATATATTTT
-,TRBV27,-,TRBJ2-2,15,CASSLKTVNTGELFF,TGTGCCAGCAGTCTAAAGACAGTAAACACCGGGGAGCTGTTTTTT
TRBD1,TRBV19,once,TRBJ2-7,13,CASHSTGTNEQYF,TGTGCCAGTCACTCGACAGGGACCAACGAGCAGTACTTC
-,TRBV2,few,TRBJ1-6,16,CASSGLGGTYNSPLHF,TGTGCCAGCAGTGGTCTGGGAGGCACCTATAATTCACCCCTCCACTTT
TRBD2,TRBV11-2,once,TRBJ2-7,13,CASSPGGTREQYF,TGTGCCAGCAGCCCGGGGGGGACTCGCGAGCAGTACTTC
-,TRBV7-2,-,TRBJ1-6,13,CASSLGGSSPLHF,TGTGCCAGCAGCTTAGGGGGTTCTTCACCCCTCCACTTT
TRBD2,TRBV4-2,-,TRBJ2-5,14,CASSPTSGAETQYF,TGTGCCAGCAGCCCCACTAGCGGCGCGGAGACCCAGTACTTC
TRBD1,TRBV28,-,TRBJ1-2,15,CASRGGTGGGYGYTF,TGTGCCAGCAGGGGAGGGACAGGGGGCGGCTATGGCTACACCTTC
TRBD2,TRBV5-4,-,TRBJ2-3,18,CASSRGLAGGEGTDTQYF,TGTGCCAGCAGCAGGGGACTAGCGGGGGGTGAGGGCACAGATACGCAGTATTTT
-,TRBV5-1,few,TRBJ2-3,15,CASNLGLLPGDTQYF,TGCGCCAGCAACCTGGGACTTCTGCCGGGAGATACGCAGTATTTT
-,TRBV11-2,once,TRBJ2-3,15,CASSLDGVITDTQYF,TGTGCCAGCAGCTTAGATGGAGTTATCACAGATACGCAGTATTTT
-,TRBV6-6,-,TRBJ2-3,12,CASSYRGDTQYF,TGTGCCAGCAGTTACCGAGGAGATACGCAGTATTTT
TRBD2,TRBV5-1,-,TRBJ2-1,17,CASSLNPGGSSYNEQFF,TGCGCCAGCAGCTTGAACCCCGGCGGGAGCTCCTACAATGAGCAGTTCTTC
-,TRBV19,few,TRBJ2-2,15,CASTPGVLNTGELFF,TGTGCCAGTACACCAGGGGTCTTGAACACCGGGGAGCTGTTTTTT
-,TRBV27,-,TRBJ2-7,14,CASSLQSGGYEQYF,TGTGCCAGCAGTTTGCAATCTGGGGGTTACGAGCAGTACTTC
-,TRBV5-5,-,TRBJ1-5,13,CASSLEAHQPQHF,TGTGCCAGCAGCTTGGAGGCCCATCAGCCCCAGCATTTT
TRBD2,TRBV4-2,-,TRBJ2-1,15,CASSQVASGNNEQFF,TGTGCCAGCAGCCAAGTGGCTAGCGGGAACAATGAGCAGTTCTTC
-,TRBV6-1,-,TRBJ2-1,13,CASSERGRGEQFF,TGTGCCAGCAGTGAAAGGGGACGAGGCGAGCAGTTCTTC